Below, 2 T cell receptor beta chains from the same sample are listed, as sequenced in a study of T cell responses to AZD1222 COVID-19 vaccine. Using immunoSEQ multiplex PCR, the repertoire was profiled, and TCRdb retains in-frame clones only, with some absent. Among some 170,000 clones, 85% to 95% were seen once, and the ten largest hold 2.6%. The source material was peripheral blood, sampled on day 0 of AZD1222 vaccination. The receptors shown here come from an adult in good health.

The J gene is TRBJ2-2, the V gene TRBV19; D remains ambiguous. Trimming stripped 9 bases from V and 6 bases from J, with 11 bases between. Germline V gene lookup returns CDR1 LNHDA and CDR2 SQIVND (reference sequence). The CDR3 is 12 residues long. CDR3 sequence: CASPHRAGELFF. The CDR3 DNA follows: TGTGCCAGCCCCCACCGAGCCGGGGAGCTGTTTTTT.

The gene calls are TRBV18 and TRBJ1-4, with 7 bases aligning to TRBD1. The CDR3 is made up of 16 amino acids. CDR1 is KGHSH, CDR2 LQKENI, per germline. The junction had 12 bases not matched to a gene; V was cut back by 3 bases and J by 8 bases. CDR3 region: CASSPLEQGYGEKLFF. CDR3 in DNA: TGTGCCAGCTCACCGTTGGAACAGGGGTACGGGGAAAAACTGTTTTTT.